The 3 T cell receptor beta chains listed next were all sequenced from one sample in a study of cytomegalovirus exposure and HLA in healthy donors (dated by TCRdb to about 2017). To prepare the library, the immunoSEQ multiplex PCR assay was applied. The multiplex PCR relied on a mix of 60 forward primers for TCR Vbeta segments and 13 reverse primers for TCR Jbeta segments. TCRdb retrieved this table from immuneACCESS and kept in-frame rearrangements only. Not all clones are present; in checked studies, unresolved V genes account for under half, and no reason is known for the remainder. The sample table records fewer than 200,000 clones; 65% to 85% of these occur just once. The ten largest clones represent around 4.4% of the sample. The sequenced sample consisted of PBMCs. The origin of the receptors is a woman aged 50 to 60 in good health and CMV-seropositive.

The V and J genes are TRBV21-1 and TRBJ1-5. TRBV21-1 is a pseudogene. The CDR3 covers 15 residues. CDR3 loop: CASSPSPRGCQPQHF. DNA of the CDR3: TGTGCCAGCAGTCCCTCTCCGCGGGGTTGTCAGCCCCAGCATTTT.

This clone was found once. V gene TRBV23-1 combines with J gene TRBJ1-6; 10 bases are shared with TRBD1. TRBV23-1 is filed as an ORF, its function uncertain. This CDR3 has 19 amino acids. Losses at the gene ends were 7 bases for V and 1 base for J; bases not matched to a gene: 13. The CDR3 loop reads CASIPPDRGPLSYNSPLHF. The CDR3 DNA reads TGCGCCAGCATCCCCCCTGACAGGGGGCCCTTGTCCTATAATTCACCCCTCCACTTT.

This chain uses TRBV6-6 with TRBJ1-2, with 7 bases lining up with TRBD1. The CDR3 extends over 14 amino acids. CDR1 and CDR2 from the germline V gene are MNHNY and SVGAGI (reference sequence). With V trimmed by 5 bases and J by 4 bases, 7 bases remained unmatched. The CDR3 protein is CASSPGTAIYGYTF. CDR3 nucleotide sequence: TGTGCCAGCAGTCCCGGGACAGCAATCTATGGCTACACCTTC.